This T cell receptor (beta chain) emerged from a study of shared clonotypes between healthy human individuals. On the study more broadly: Each donor's CD8 memory used one plate, CD8 naive two, each CD4 subset three.

As to this clone: Its antigen is unknown.

V was cut by 3 bases and J by 1 base, with 7 bases left in between. In germline, CDR1 is SGHVS, CDR2 FNYEAQ. The CDR3 is 13 amino acids. Study-wide results and caveats: A small donor pool kept down the genetic and exposure-history diversity that was represented.

Negatively enriched CD4+ T cells were divided by CD45RA into naive and memory. TCRdb's copy holds only in-frame clones and misses some; the assay was immunoSEQ multiplex PCR. The table has some 2,400,000 clones, around 95% seen once. Sequencing was done on a sample of naive CD4+ T cells sorted from blood. This sample's subset: CD45RA+ positively selected. This TCR was recovered from a man between 18 and 29 years old in good health. The J gene is TRBJ2-7, the V gene TRBV7-6; D unresolved. This CDR3 reads CASSLERSYEQYF. Here the CDR3 DNA reads TGTGCCAGCAGCTTGGAAAGATCCTACGAGCAGTACTTC. Using reference TRBV7-6 and TRBJ2-7 for the parts outside the CDR3, the full variable domain is GAGVSQSPRYKVTKRGQDVALRCDPISGHVSLYWYRQALGQGPEFLTYFNYEAQQDKSGLPNDRFSAERPEGSISTLTIQRTEQRDSAMYRCASSLERSYEQYFGPGTRLTVT.